The clone carrying this TCR beta chain was observed many times. The data derive from a study of Graves' ophthalmopathy and Graves' hyperthyroidism. Overall study context: Ahead of any treatment, peripheral blood was obtained at the initial diagnosis.

The V gene lost 5 bases and the J gene lost 6 bases, with 10 bases spanning the gap. This CDR3 is 12 amino acids long. The germline CDR1 and CDR2 sequences are MNHEY and SVGEGT. Using RNA transcripts, the TCR beta CDR3 regions were amplified. RT-PCR with HTBI primers came first, then second-round multiplex PCR. A single record per CDR3 protein comes from TCRdb applying MiXCR to the multiplex PCR reads. The repertoire has a few hundred thousand distinct CDR3 sequences, around 18% of them found once; the top ten carry roughly 1.6%. The specimen was peripheral blood. V gene TRBV6-2 or TRBV6-3 combines with J gene TRBJ1-1; D perhaps matches TRBD1 (5 bases). The receptor was derived from a woman under 30 with Graves' ophthalmopathy. The CDR3 region is CASSGDFAEAFF. For the CDR3, the DNA is TGTGCCAGCAGTGGGGACTTCGCTGAAGCTTTCTTT.